These T cell receptor beta chains were read from a single sample in a study of circulating and synovial CD4+ cells in juvenile arthritis. Generated by immunoSEQ multiplex PCR, the TCRdb table keeps only in-frame clones and is missing some. The sample gives fewer than 40,000 clones, around 95% of which show up once; about 3% is in the top ten. The sequencing sample was made of CD4+ T cells from blood. The receptors derive from a human donor with juvenile idiopathic arthritis. Each CDR3 is given with its conserved first and last residue. Each record gives: J gene, V gene, D gene, clone size, CDR3 length, CDR3 protein, CDR3 DNA. D genes are given only for firm matches. Where a row states a size, it is once, few, many or the class of an expanded clone; other rows omit it.

J gene: TRBJ1-1
V gene: TRBV29-1
D gene: -
clone size: -
CDR3 length: 13
CDR3 protein: CSVLRQMNTEAFF
CDR3 DNA: TGCAGCGTATTGAGGCAGATGAACACTGAAGCTTTCTTT

J gene: TRBJ2-3
V gene: TRBV2
D gene: -
clone size: -
CDR3 length: 15
CDR3 protein: CASSEGLFGADTQYF
CDR3 DNA: TGTGCCAGCAGTGAAGGACTATTTGGGGCAGATACGCAGTATTTT

J gene: TRBJ1-2
V gene: TRBV5-1
D gene: -
clone size: -
CDR3 length: 14
CDR3 protein: CASSLGQANYGYTF
CDR3 DNA: TGCGCCAGCAGCTTGGGACAGGCTAACTATGGCTACACCTTC

J gene: TRBJ2-1
V gene: TRBV10-3
D gene: TRBD2
clone size: -
CDR3 length: 17
CDR3 protein: CAIRSPGKAGSYNEQFF
CDR3 DNA: TGTGCCATCAGGTCGCCCGGGAAAGCGGGATCCTACAATGAGCAGTTCTTC

J gene: TRBJ2-7
V gene: TRBV2
D gene: -
clone size: -
CDR3 length: 15
CDR3 protein: CASSAISVGSDEQYF
CDR3 DNA: TGTGCCAGCAGCGCCATTAGCGTCGGGAGCGACGAGCAGTACTTC

J gene: TRBJ1-5
V gene: TRBV15
D gene: -
clone size: -
CDR3 length: 16
CDR3 protein: CATSRGVSGGNQPQHF
CDR3 DNA: TGTGCCACCAGCAGAGGGGTCTCGGGGGGCAATCAGCCCCAGCATTTT

J gene: TRBJ2-7
V gene: TRBV4-2
D gene: -
clone size: -
CDR3 length: 14
CDR3 protein: CASSPTRGFHEQYF
CDR3 DNA: TGTGCCAGCAGCCCCACCCGCGGGTTCCACGAGCAGTACTTC

J gene: TRBJ2-7
V gene: TRBV7-3
D gene: TRBD2
clone size: -
CDR3 length: 16
CDR3 protein: CASSSTRAGGTQEQYF
CDR3 DNA: TGTGCCAGCAGCTCCACCCGAGCGGGAGGTACTCAAGAGCAGTACTTC

J gene: TRBJ1-2
V gene: TRBV28
D gene: TRBD1
clone size: -
CDR3 length: 15
CDR3 protein: CASSQGTEYGYGYTF
CDR3 DNA: TGTGCCAGCAGTCAGGGGACAGAGTATGGGTATGGCTACACCTTC

J gene: TRBJ2-7
V gene: TRBV11-1
D gene: -
clone size: -
CDR3 length: 11
CDR3 protein: CASSISYEQYF
CDR3 DNA: TGTGCCAGCAGCATCTCGTACGAGCAGTACTTC

J gene: TRBJ2-1
V gene: TRBV5-1
D gene: TRBD2
clone size: -
CDR3 length: 15
CDR3 protein: CASRRRLAGINEQFF
CDR3 DNA: TGCGCCAGCAGGCGGAGACTAGCGGGAATCAATGAGCAGTTCTTC

J gene: TRBJ1-1
V gene: TRBV7-2
D gene: -
clone size: -
CDR3 length: 15
CDR3 protein: CASSLGGLRFSEAFF
CDR3 DNA: TGTGCCAGCAGCTTAGGGGGGCTTCGGTTTTCTGAAGCTTTCTTT

J gene: TRBJ2-1
V gene: TRBV5-1
D gene: TRBD2
clone size: -
CDR3 length: 16
CDR3 protein: CASSLLAGVLYNEQFF
CDR3 DNA: TGCGCCAGCAGCTTGTTGGCGGGAGTCCTCTACAATGAGCAGTTCTTC

J gene: TRBJ2-1
V gene: TRBV29-1
D gene: -
clone size: -
CDR3 length: 14
CDR3 protein: CSVERGTWNNEQFF
CDR3 DNA: TGCAGCGTTGAGCGCGGGACGTGGAACAATGAGCAGTTCTTC

J gene: TRBJ2-7
V gene: TRBV19
D gene: TRBD2
clone size: -
CDR3 length: 17
CDR3 protein: CASSIGGLAGESYEQYF
CDR3 DNA: TGTGCCAGTAGTATAGGGGGACTAGCGGGAGAGAGCTACGAGCAGTACTTC

J gene: TRBJ1-3
V gene: TRBV14
D gene: -
clone size: -
CDR3 length: 17
CDR3 protein: CASSHRDSTGSGNTIYF
CDR3 DNA: TGTGCCAGCAGCCACCGAGACTCGACGGGCTCTGGAAACACCATATATTTT

J gene: TRBJ2-7
V gene: TRBV5-1
D gene: -
clone size: -
CDR3 length: 13
CDR3 protein: CASSLDRIHEQYF
CDR3 DNA: TGCGCCAGCAGCTTGGACAGGATCCACGAGCAGTACTTC

J gene: TRBJ1-2
V gene: TRBV10-3
D gene: -
clone size: -
CDR3 length: 13
CDR3 protein: CAISPGTPYGYTF
CDR3 DNA: TGTGCCATCAGTCCCGGGACACCGTATGGCTACACCTTC

J gene: TRBJ2-5
V gene: TRBV11-2
D gene: TRBD2
clone size: -
CDR3 length: 19
CDR3 protein: CASSSPGSAGGRLRETQYF
CDR3 DNA: TGTGCCAGCAGCTCCCCGGGGTCGGCGGGGGGCAGGTTGCGGGAGACCCAGTACTTC

J gene: TRBJ2-7
V gene: TRBV7-8
D gene: TRBD2
clone size: few
CDR3 length: 19
CDR3 protein: CASSSAPSGLAGGGYEQYF
CDR3 DNA: TGTGCCAGCAGCTCAGCTCCATCGGGACTAGCGGGAGGTGGTTACGAGCAGTACTTC

J gene: TRBJ1-5
V gene: TRBV10-2
D gene: -
clone size: once
CDR3 length: 13
CDR3 protein: CASSETGEQPQHF
CDR3 DNA: TGCGCCAGCAGTGAAACGGGGGAACAGCCCCAGCATTTT

J gene: TRBJ2-1
V gene: TRBV28
D gene: TRBD2
clone size: -
CDR3 length: 22
CDR3 protein: CASSLGRGLGLAGGYSYNEQFF
CDR3 DNA: TGTGCCAGCAGTTTAGGTCGGGGGTTGGGGCTAGCGGGAGGGTACTCCTACAATGAGCAGTTCTTC

J gene: TRBJ2-7
V gene: TRBV7-2
D gene: TRBD2
clone size: -
CDR3 length: 14
CDR3 protein: CASSFQSGTYEQYF
CDR3 DNA: TGTGCCAGCAGCTTCCAAAGCGGGACGTACGAGCAGTACTTC

J gene: TRBJ1-2
V gene: TRBV6-6
D gene: -
clone size: once
CDR3 length: 12
CDR3 protein: CASSYLRGGYTF
CDR3 DNA: TGTGCCAGCAGTTACCTCCGGGGTGGCTACACCTTC

J gene: TRBJ2-2
V gene: TRBV25-1
D gene: TRBD1
clone size: once
CDR3 length: 16
CDR3 protein: CASSGHRDRGPGELFF
CDR3 DNA: TGTGCCAGCAGTGGCCACCGGGACAGGGGGCCCGGGGAGCTGTTTTTT

J gene: TRBJ2-5
V gene: TRBV28
D gene: TRBD2
clone size: -
CDR3 length: 16
CDR3 protein: CASSFSGRNPTGTQYF
CDR3 DNA: TGTGCCAGCAGTTTTAGCGGGAGAAACCCAACCGGGACCCAGTACTTC

J gene: TRBJ2-7
V gene: TRBV20-1
D gene: -
clone size: -
CDR3 length: 10
CDR3 protein: CSAGQYEQYF
CDR3 DNA: TGCAGTGCTGGGCAGTACGAGCAGTACTTC

J gene: TRBJ2-1
V gene: TRBV7-6
D gene: TRBD2
clone size: -
CDR3 length: 16
CDR3 protein: CASSLASASGRYEQFF
CDR3 DNA: TGTGCCAGCAGCTTAGCGTCGGCTAGCGGGAGGTATGAGCAGTTCTTC

J gene: TRBJ1-3
V gene: TRBV28
D gene: -
clone size: -
CDR3 length: 14
CDR3 protein: CASCPGSAGNTIYF
CDR3 DNA: TGTGCCAGCTGTCCGGGGAGCGCTGGAAACACCATATATTTT

J gene: TRBJ1-6
V gene: TRBV6-8
D gene: -
clone size: -
CDR3 length: 10
CDR3 protein: CASSRTSTVF
CDR3 DNA: TGTGCCAGCAGTCGCACCTCGACAGTGTTT

J gene: TRBJ2-1
V gene: TRBV5-4
D gene: -
clone size: once
CDR3 length: 15
CDR3 protein: CASSAKDSSYNEQFF
CDR3 DNA: TGTGCCAGCAGCGCGAAGGACAGCTCCTACAATGAGCAGTTCTTC

J gene: TRBJ1-3
V gene: TRBV6-8
D gene: TRBD1
clone size: -
CDR3 length: 17
CDR3 protein: CASKGLPRDSSGNTIYF
CDR3 DNA: TGTGCCAGCAAAGGATTACCTCGGGACAGCTCTGGAAACACCATATATTTT

J gene: TRBJ1-5
V gene: TRBV10-3
D gene: TRBD1
clone size: -
CDR3 length: 14
CDR3 protein: CATEGTGGNQPQHF
CDR3 DNA: TGTGCCACCGAAGGGACAGGCGGCAATCAGCCCCAGCATTTT

J gene: TRBJ2-7
V gene: TRBV5-4
D gene: TRBD2
clone size: -
CDR3 length: 13
CDR3 protein: CASSFRLAGEQYF
CDR3 DNA: TGTGCCAGCAGCTTTAGACTAGCGGGAGAGCAGTACTTC

J gene: TRBJ2-7
V gene: TRBV20-1
D gene: -
clone size: -
CDR3 length: 11
CDR3 protein: CSAVRGNEQYF
CDR3 DNA: TGCAGTGCTGTCAGGGGAAACGAGCAGTACTTC

J gene: TRBJ1-4
V gene: TRBV4-1
D gene: -
clone size: -
CDR3 length: 16
CDR3 protein: CASSRGRVGTNEKLFF
CDR3 DNA: TGCGCCAGCAGCAGAGGCAGGGTAGGAACTAATGAAAAACTGTTTTTT

J gene: TRBJ2-7
V gene: TRBV7-2
D gene: TRBD2
clone size: -
CDR3 length: 17
CDR3 protein: CASSLGPSTSGNYEQYF
CDR3 DNA: TGTGCCAGCAGTCTCGGCCCATCCACTAGCGGGAACTACGAGCAGTACTTC

J gene: TRBJ1-1
V gene: TRBV25-1
D gene: -
clone size: -
CDR3 length: 14
CDR3 protein: CASSDRGTNTEAFF
CDR3 DNA: TGTGCCAGCAGTGATCGGGGGACGAACACTGAAGCTTTCTTT

J gene: TRBJ2-7
V gene: TRBV2
D gene: -
clone size: -
CDR3 length: 14
CDR3 protein: CASSDPGPAYEQYF
CDR3 DNA: TGTGCCAGCAGCGACCCTGGGCCCGCCTACGAGCAGTACTTC

J gene: TRBJ2-3
V gene: TRBV30
D gene: -
clone size: -
CDR3 length: 12
CDR3 protein: CARTTAGDTQYF
CDR3 DNA: TGTGCCCGGACAACAGCAGGGGATACGCAGTATTTT

J gene: TRBJ2-7
V gene: TRBV4-1
D gene: TRBD2
clone size: -
CDR3 length: 16
CDR3 protein: CASSRGLAGLLGEQYF
CDR3 DNA: TGCGCCAGCAGCCGAGGACTAGCGGGACTGTTGGGTGAGCAGTACTTC

J gene: TRBJ2-7
V gene: TRBV5-1
D gene: -
clone size: -
CDR3 length: 14
CDR3 protein: CASSLEGVPYEQYF
CDR3 DNA: TGCGCCAGCAGCTTGGAGGGGGTCCCCTACGAGCAGTACTTC

J gene: TRBJ2-7
V gene: TRBV19
D gene: -
clone size: -
CDR3 length: 15
CDR3 protein: CASSIKLNAGYEQYF
CDR3 DNA: TGTGCCAGTAGTATAAAACTGAATGCAGGCTACGAGCAGTACTTC

J gene: TRBJ2-1
V gene: TRBV7-8
D gene: -
clone size: -
CDR3 length: 16
CDR3 protein: CASSLVGLTDYGEQFF
CDR3 DNA: TGTGCCAGCAGCTTAGTTGGGCTTACGGACTACGGTGAGCAGTTCTTC

J gene: TRBJ1-2
V gene: TRBV5-1
D gene: -
clone size: -
CDR3 length: 13
CDR3 protein: CASSLTAPEGYTF
CDR3 DNA: TGCGCCAGCAGCTTGACAGCCCCGGAAGGCTACACCTTC

J gene: TRBJ1-1
V gene: TRBV5-1
D gene: -
clone size: -
CDR3 length: 14
CDR3 protein: CASSPKSGNTEAFF
CDR3 DNA: TGCGCCAGCAGCCCTAAGTCGGGGAACACTGAAGCTTTCTTT

J gene: TRBJ2-2
V gene: TRBV5-1
D gene: -
clone size: -
CDR3 length: 13
CDR3 protein: CASKNGELGELFF
CDR3 DNA: TGCGCCAGCAAAAATGGGGAGCTCGGGGAGCTGTTTTTT

J gene: TRBJ2-7
V gene: TRBV6-6
D gene: TRBD2
clone size: once
CDR3 length: 16
CDR3 protein: CASRTSGRAGRGEQYF
CDR3 DNA: TGTGCCAGCAGAACAAGCGGGAGGGCCGGTCGCGGCGAGCAGTACTTC

J gene: TRBJ2-2
V gene: TRBV27
D gene: -
clone size: -
CDR3 length: 17
CDR3 protein: CASSLLPPLTDTGELFF
CDR3 DNA: TGTGCCAGCAGTTTATTACCTCCCTTGACAGATACCGGGGAGCTGTTTTTT

J gene: TRBJ2-1
V gene: TRBV19
D gene: TRBD2
clone size: -
CDR3 length: 15
CDR3 protein: CASSIIAGGRNEQFF
CDR3 DNA: TGTGCCAGTAGTATAATAGCGGGAGGGCGAAATGAGCAGTTCTTC

J gene: TRBJ2-1
V gene: TRBV2
D gene: -
clone size: -
CDR3 length: 15
CDR3 protein: CASSEGHITYNEQFF
CDR3 DNA: TGTGCCAGCAGTGAAGGGCACATTACCTACAATGAGCAGTTCTTC

J gene: TRBJ1-4
V gene: TRBV28
D gene: TRBD1
clone size: -
CDR3 length: 14
CDR3 protein: CASSGDSRNEKLFF
CDR3 DNA: TGTGCCAGCAGCGGGGACAGCCGTAATGAAAAACTGTTTTTT

J gene: TRBJ1-1
V gene: TRBV29-1
D gene: -
clone size: -
CDR3 length: 12
CDR3 protein: CSAQQGNTEAFF
CDR3 DNA: TGCAGCGCCCAACAGGGGAACACTGAAGCTTTCTTT

J gene: TRBJ1-5
V gene: TRBV6-1
D gene: -
clone size: -
CDR3 length: 13
CDR3 protein: CASSAGYNQPQHF
CDR3 DNA: TGTGCCAGCAGCGCCGGGTATAATCAGCCCCAGCATTTT

J gene: TRBJ2-3
V gene: TRBV2
D gene: -
clone size: -
CDR3 length: 15
CDR3 protein: CASSEKNQGTDTQYF
CDR3 DNA: TGTGCCAGCAGTGAAAAGAACCAGGGCACAGATACGCAGTATTTT

J gene: TRBJ1-4
V gene: TRBV27
D gene: -
clone size: -
CDR3 length: 14
CDR3 protein: CASSPLTRVEKLFF
CDR3 DNA: TGTGCCAGCAGCCCCCTAACCCGGGTTGAAAAACTGTTTTTT

J gene: TRBJ1-4
V gene: TRBV27
D gene: -
clone size: -
CDR3 length: 16
CDR3 protein: CASRRLLGARNEKLFF
CDR3 DNA: TGTGCCAGCAGGAGGTTGCTGGGGGCGCGGAATGAAAAACTGTTTTTT

J gene: TRBJ1-5
V gene: TRBV7-2
D gene: -
clone size: -
CDR3 length: 13
CDR3 protein: CATQEGPNQPQHF
CDR3 DNA: TGTGCCACCCAGGAGGGCCCTAATCAGCCCCAGCATTTT

J gene: TRBJ2-7
V gene: TRBV6-5
D gene: TRBD2
clone size: once
CDR3 length: 16
CDR3 protein: CASSYTQTGTRSEQYF
CDR3 DNA: TGTGCCAGCAGTTACACCCAAACCGGGACTAGGAGCGAGCAGTACTTC